The T cell receptor (beta chain) under discussion was sequenced for a study of shared clonotypes between healthy human individuals. TCRdb's copy holds only in-frame clones and misses some; the assay was immunoSEQ multiplex PCR. The sample holds about 490,000 clones, 76% seen once. Germline CDR1 reads SNHLY; CDR2 reads FYNNEI. V gave up 6 bases and J gave up 3 bases; unmatched junction bases: 8. The CDR3 sequence is 15 residues long. Sequenced sample: PBMCs. This TCR derives from a middle-aged woman in good health. Some clones in this sample may be carry-over from other donors' samples. The V gene is TRBV2, the J gene TRBJ2-7, with 10 bases that match TRBD2. The CDR3, as DNA: TGTGCCAGCAGAAAAACGGCTAGCGGGAGCTACGAGCAGTACTTC. Translated: CASRKTASGSYEQYF.